The 25 T cell receptor beta chains reported below all come from one sample, sequenced in a study of blood T cell repertoires in COVID-19. Here immunoSEQ multiplex PCR was the method, and the copy in TCRdb shows in-frame clones only, minus some. There are over 130,000 clones in the sample; around 73% occur only once, and 9% to 10% lies in the top ten. Sample: peripheral blood. These TCRs come from a woman between 50 and 59 years old with active or convalescent COVID-19.

The chain employs TRBV28 and TRBJ2-6; a weak D match, TRBD1 (6 bases). The CDR3 spans 15 residues. CDR1 and CDR2 from the germline V gene are MDHEN and SYDVKM. The V and J ends lost 1 base and 5 bases respectively, with 9 bases between them. The DNA of the CDR3 is TGTGCCAGCAGTTTATCACAGGGTTGGGCCAACGTCCTGACTTTC. Its translation: CASSLSQGWANVLTF.

This clone was recorded a few times. The rearrangement uses TRBV11-3 and TRBJ2-2; perhaps TRBD2 as D (6 bases). The CDR3 consists of 13 residues. From germline, CDR1 is SGHNT and CDR2 YENEEA. V gave up 3 bases and J gave up 5 bases, with 7 bases separating them. CDR3 sequence reads: CASSLGLTGELFF. The CDR3 bases are TGTGCCAGCAGCTTGGGACTGACCGGGGAGCTGTTTTTT. The variable domain in full, with the rest retrieved from reference TRBV11-3 and TRBJ2-2, is EAGVVQSPRYKIIEKKQPVAFWCNPISGHNTLYWYLQNLGQGPELLIRYENEEAVDDSQLPKDRFSAERLKGVDSTLKIQPAELGDSAVYLCASSLGLTGELFFGEGSRLTVL.

CDR3 protein: CASSPRASGRAYTQYF. Here the CDR3 DNA reads TGTGCCAGCAGCCCACGAGCTAGCGGGAGGGCATATACGCAGTATTTT. The chain combines TRBV7-2 with TRBJ2-3; TRBD2 matches at 12 bases. The V segment lost 5 bases and the J segment 7 bases; nucleotides outside the gene matches: 10. Germline assignment: CDR1 SGHTA and CDR2 FQGNSA. The length of the CDR3 is 16 residues.

The V call is TRBV6-5, the J call TRBJ1-2; TRBD1 agrees at 10 bases. V lost 7 bases and J lost 6; bases outside the gene matches: 8. The CDR3 length is 14 residues. CDR1 and CDR2 (germline): MNHEY, SVGAGI. In DNA, the CDR3 is TGTGCCAGCATCATGGACAGGGGGGAGGATGGCTACACCTTC. Amino acid sequence: CASIMDRGEDGYTF.

This clone was observed many times. The V call is TRBV2, the J call TRBJ1-5; tentatively, D is TRBD1 (6 bases). The CDR3 sequence is 15 residues long. Germline loops: CDR1 SNHLY, CDR2 FYNNEI. Trimming removed 6 bases from V and 3 bases from J, with 15 bases in between. The CDR3 bases are TGTGCCAGCAGCCCCGACAGGATTCTCAATCAGCCCCAGCATTTT. Its protein product is CASSPDRILNQPQHF.

In this sample, this clone turned up once. The V call is TRBV18, the J call TRBJ1-1; 9 bases align to TRBD1. With V trimmed by 3 bases and J by 4 bases, 3 bases remained unmatched. The CDR3 length is 14 residues. Germline assignment: CDR1 KGHSH and CDR2 LQKENI. CDR3 in amino acids: CASSPDRGVTEAFF. The CDR3 nucleotides read TGTGCCAGCTCACCGGACAGGGGAGTCACTGAAGCTTTCTTT.

This sequence joins TRBV11-3 and TRBJ2-2; D gene ambiguous. The germline V and J ends were trimmed by 3 bases and 9 bases, with 11 bases remaining between them. CDR1 is SGHNT and CDR2 is YENEEA in the germline V gene. The CDR3 is 13 residues long. This chain's CDR3 is CASSFQAHRELFF. The CDR3 DNA sequence: TGTGCCAGCAGCTTCCAGGCGCACCGGGAGCTGTTTTTT.

V usage is TRBV2 and J usage is TRBJ1-1; 7 bases agree with TRBD1. The CDR3 length is 14 residues. The trim removed 6 bases at V and 0 bases at J, leaving 4 bases unmatched. CDR1 and CDR2 from the germline V gene are SNHLY and FYNNEI. CDR3 in amino acids: CASRLGQLNTEAFF. The DNA for the CDR3 is TGTGCCAGCAGATTGGGACAGCTGAACACTGAAGCTTTCTTT.

The gene calls are TRBV7-9 and TRBJ2-7, with 9 bases matching TRBD1. Germline trimming cut 1 base from V and 5 bases from J; bases unmatched to any gene: 6. Germline assignment: CDR1 SEHNR and CDR2 FQNEAQ (reference sequence). The CDR3 runs 15 residues. The CDR3 loop reads CASSLVTGGGDEQYF. DNA for the CDR3: TGTGCCAGCAGCTTAGTAACAGGGGGCGGCGACGAGCAGTACTTC. The whole variable domain, remainder taken from reference TRBV7-9 and TRBJ2-7, is DTGVSQNPRHKITKRGQNVTFRCDPISEHNRLYWYRQTLGQGPEFLTYFQNEAQLEKSRLLSDRFSAERPKGSFSTLEIQRTEQGDSAMYLCASSLVTGGGDEQYFGPGTRLTVT.

The genes are TRBV14 and TRBJ2-7, with 7 bases that match TRBD2. Germline assignment: CDR1 SGHDN and CDR2 FVKESK. Germline trimming cut 4 bases from V and 7 bases from J; bases unmatched to any gene: 16. This CDR3 spans 16 amino acids. For the CDR3, the DNA is TGTGCCAGCAGCCCTACAAAGGCGGGAGTGGGGTATGAGCAGTACTTC. This gives the protein CASSPTKAGVGYEQYF.

The chain links TRBV29-1 to TRBJ1-5; TRBD1 might be the D (5 bases). CDR3 length: 14 amino acids. Deletions cut 5 bases from V and 3 bases from J, with 14 bases between. Germline-derived CDR1 and CDR2 are SQVTM and ANQGSEA. CDR3 sequence (DNA): TGCAGCGTTTCGGTGGACACGACCAATCAGCCCCAGCATTTT. This encodes CSVSVDTTNQPQHF.

The CDR3 sequence: CASSLDLTSGRKRETQYF. CDR3 bases: TGTGCCAGCAGCCTCGACCTGACTAGCGGGAGAAAGAGGGAGACCCAGTACTTC. This rearrangement joins TRBV5-4 to TRBJ2-5; 12 positions agree with TRBD2. V lost 4 bases to trimming and J lost 5 bases; unmatched junction nucleotides: 15. The CDR3 extends over 18 amino acids. Germline CDR1 and CDR2: SGHNT and YYREEE (reference sequence).

The gene calls are TRBV6-2 or TRBV6-3 and TRBJ1-1; D perhaps matches TRBD1 (5 bases). This CDR3 has 13 amino acids. V lost 2 bases and J lost 4, with 8 bases in between. Looked up from germline, CDR1 is MNHEY and CDR2 is SVGEGT. The CDR3 nucleotides are TGTGCCAGCAGTTACGGGGGGGTCACTGAAGCTTTCTTT. This translates into CASSYGGVTEAFF.

The gene calls are TRBV10-3 and TRBJ1-2; D may be TRBD1 (5 bases). CDR1 and CDR2 from the germline V gene are ENHRY and SYGVKD. The germline V and J ends were trimmed by 0 bases and 5 bases, with 10 bases remaining between them. There are 14 residues in the CDR3. In DNA, the CDR3 is TGTGCCATCAGTGAGTCTGGGAACAGGTATGGCTACACCTTC. Translated, it gives CAISESGNRYGYTF.

This rearrangement joins TRBV30 to TRBJ1-3; weak D call: TRBD1 (5 bases). This CDR3 has 16 amino acids. Between the trimmed V and J ends, which lost 2 bases and 0 bases, there was a span of 14 bases. The germline gives CDR1 GTSNPN, CDR2 SVGIG (reference sequence). This CDR3 reads CAWSPPGRGSGNTIYF. The CDR3 DNA sequence: TGTGCCTGGAGTCCCCCGGGGAGGGGCTCTGGAAACACCATATATTTT.

This sequence joins TRBV12-3 or TRBV12-4 and TRBJ1-2; tentative D call: TRBD1 (5 bases). This CDR3 is 12 amino acids long. Trimming shortened V by 6 bases and J by 6 bases, and 11 bases separated the two germline ends. The CDR3 coding sequence is TGTGCCAGCAGGGATCAGGGCAATGGCTACACCTTC. As protein: CASRDQGNGYTF.

V and J are TRBV6-5 and TRBJ2-7; no clear D gene. Germline-derived CDR1 and CDR2 are MNHEY and SVGAGI. V was clipped by 6 bases and J by 0 bases, with 12 bases between them. The CDR3 is 14 amino acids. CDR3 DNA: TGTGCCAGCAGCTTATCGCTGAGCTCCTACGAGCAGTACTTC. Protein product: CASSLSLSSYEQYF.

The genes are TRBV6-1 and TRBJ1-5; D gene unclear. The CDR3 runs to 15 residues. Germline V gene lookup returns CDR1 MNHNS and CDR2 SASEGT. The V end was cut by 5 bases, the J end by 2 bases, with 13 bases between. CDR3 in amino acids: CASSPIGYGNQPQHF. The DNA of the CDR3 is TGTGCCAGCAGTCCTATCGGTTACGGCAATCAGCCCCAGCATTTT.

The gene calls are TRBV3-1 (or the pseudogene TRBV3-2) and TRBJ2-5; the match to TRBD2 covers 8 bases. Germline trimming cut 0 bases from V and 4 bases from J; bases unmatched to any gene: 1. Germline V gives CDR1 LGHDT, CDR2 YNNKEL (reference sequence). This CDR3 is built from 14 residues. CDR3 sequence: CASSQDTSGETQYF. The CDR3 DNA follows: TGTGCCAGCAGCCAAGATACTAGCGGAGAGACCCAGTACTTC.

V gene TRBV7-9 combines with J gene TRBJ2-1, with 11 nucleotides matching TRBD2. V shed 7 bases, J shed 5 bases, and the junction held 13 bases outside the gene matches. The CDR3 covers 17 residues. The germline CDR1 and CDR2 sequences are SEHNR and FQNEAQ (reference sequence). DNA for the CDR3: TGTGCCAGCACCAGTTGGGCTGGGACTAGCGGTCACAATGAGCAGTTCTTC. It specifies CASTSWAGTSGHNEQFF.

This chain links TRBV6-5 with TRBJ1-5, with D unclear. The germline CDR1 and CDR2 sequences are MNHEY and SVGAGI. CDR3 length equals 14 residues. The germline V and J ends were trimmed by 4 bases and 4 bases, with 11 bases remaining between them. The chain's CDR3 is CASSSGRLNQPQHF. DNA for the CDR3: TGTGCCAGCAGTTCCGGGAGGTTAAATCAGCCCCAGCATTTT.

This clone was seen a few times. The V and J genes are TRBV7-9 and TRBJ2-2, with 7 bases that match TRBD1. Per the germline V gene, CDR1 is SEHNR and CDR2 is FQNEAQ (reference sequence). J was trimmed by 5 bases and V by 6 bases; bases with no gene match: 3. CDR3 size: 13 residues. Here the CDR3 reads CASRTGTTGELFF. CDR3 in DNA: TGTGCCAGCAGGACAGGGACGACCGGGGAGCTGTTTTTT.

V usage is TRBV19 and J usage is TRBJ1-3, with D unresolved. V was trimmed by 5 bases and J by 2 bases, leaving 7 bases between them. Per germline, CDR1 LNHDA and CDR2 SQIVND (reference sequence). The CDR3 is made up of 13 amino acids. The DNA of the CDR3 is TGTGCCAGTAGTGCCGGAGCTGGAAACACCATATATTTT. This sequence encodes CASSAGAGNTIYF. The variable domain in full, completed from reference TRBV19 and TRBJ1-3, reads DGGITQSPKYLFRKEGQNVTLSCEQNLNHDAMYWYRQDPGQGLRLIYYSQIVNDFQKGDIAEGYSVSREKKESFPLTVTSAQKNPTAFYLCASSAGAGNTIYFGEGSWLTVV.

This clone was counted between two and nine times. The chain combines TRBV10-3 with TRBJ2-5, with 11 bases aligning to TRBD1. Trimming removed 5 bases from V and 6 bases from J; junction bases left unmatched: 8. Germline assignment: CDR1 ENHRY and CDR2 SYGVKD. The CDR3 totals 15 residues. CDR3 in DNA: TGTGCCATCAGTCCTGGACAGGGGGCGGGAAAGACCCAGTACTTC. Encoded protein: CAISPGQGAGKTQYF.

CDR3 in DNA: TGTGCCAGCAGTTTATCCGGGGGACCAGGGAATGAGCAGTTCTTC. Translated, it gives CASSLSGGPGNEQFF. The chain combines TRBV28 with TRBJ2-1, with TRBD2 as a possible D gene (6 bases). V was clipped by 1 base and J by 7 bases, with 14 bases between them. From germline, CDR1 is MDHEN and CDR2 SYDVKM. The CDR3 is 15 residues long. The full variable domain, rest sourced from reference TRBV28 and TRBJ2-1, is DVKVTQSSRYLVKRTGEKVFLECVQDMDHENMFWYRQDPGLGLRLIYFSYDVKMKEKGDIPEGYSVSREKKERFSLILESASTNQTSMYLCASSLSGGPGNEQFFGPGTRLTVL.